This TCR beta chain was identified in a study of control samples from healthy donors and cancer patients. Per germline, CDR1 MNHEY and CDR2 SVGAGI. The germline V and J ends were trimmed by 2 bases and 12 bases, with 26 bases remaining between them. The CDR3 consists of 16 residues. Sequenced by immunoSEQ multiplex PCR; TCRdb stores in-frame clones only, minus some. The table has about 92,000 clones, about four fifths seen once. Sequenced input: blood. The V and J genes are TRBV6-5 and TRBJ2-7; TRBD1 is a possible D gene (5 bases). The clonotype was recovered from an older woman in good health. CDR3 coding DNA: TGTGCCAGCAGTTACCCCCGGACCAGGGTAGGGTGCTGGACGTACTTC. Translation: CASSYPRTRVGCWTYF.